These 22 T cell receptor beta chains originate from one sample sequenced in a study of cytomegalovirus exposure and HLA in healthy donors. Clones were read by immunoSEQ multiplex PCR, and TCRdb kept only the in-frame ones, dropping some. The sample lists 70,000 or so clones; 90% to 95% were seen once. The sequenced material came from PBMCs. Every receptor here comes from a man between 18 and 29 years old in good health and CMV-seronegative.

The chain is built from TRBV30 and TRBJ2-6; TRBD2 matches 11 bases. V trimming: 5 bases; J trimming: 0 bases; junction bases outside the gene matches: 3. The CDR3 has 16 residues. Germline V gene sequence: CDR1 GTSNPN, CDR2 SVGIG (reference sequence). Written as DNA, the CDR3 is TGTGCCTGGGAACTAGCGGGAGTCTCTGGGGCCAACGTCCTGACTTTC. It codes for CAWELAGVSGANVLTF. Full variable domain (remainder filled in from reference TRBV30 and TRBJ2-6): SQTIHQWPATLVQPVGSPLSLECTVEGTSNPNLYWYRQAAGRGLQLLFYSVGIGQISSEVPQNLSASRPQDRQFILSSKKLLLSDSGFYLCAWELAGVSGANVLTFGAGSRLTVL.

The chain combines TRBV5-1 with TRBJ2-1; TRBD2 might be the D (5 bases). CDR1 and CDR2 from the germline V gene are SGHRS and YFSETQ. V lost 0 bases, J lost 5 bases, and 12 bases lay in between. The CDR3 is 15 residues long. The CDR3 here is CASSLVWGANNEQFF. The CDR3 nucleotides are TGCGCCAGCAGCTTGGTGTGGGGAGCGAACAATGAGCAGTTCTTC.

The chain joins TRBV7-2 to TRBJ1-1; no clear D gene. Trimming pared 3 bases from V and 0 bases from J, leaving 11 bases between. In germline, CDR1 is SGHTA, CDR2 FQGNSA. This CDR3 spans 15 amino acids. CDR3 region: CASSLAGRMNTEAFF. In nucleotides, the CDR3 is TGTGCCAGCAGCTTGGCCGGGAGAATGAACACTGAAGCTTTCTTT. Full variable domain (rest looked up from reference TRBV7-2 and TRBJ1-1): GAGVSQSPSNKVTEKGKDVELRCDPISGHTALYWYRQSLGQGLEFLIYFQGNSAPDKSGLPSDRFSAERTGGSVSTLTIQRTQQEDSAVYLCASSLAGRMNTEAFFGQGTRLTVV.

In DNA form, the CDR3 reads TGTGCCAGCAGCCCCGTAAATCCCCGGGGGAGGAGTGAGATCACTGAAGCTTTCTTT. This translates into CASSPVNPRGRSEITEAFF. The chain carries TRBV5-6 and TRBJ1-1, with TRBD1 as a possible D gene (5 bases). Per germline, CDR1 SGHDT and CDR2 YYEEEE. With 4 bases removed from V and 4 bases from J, the gap between germline ends came to 29 bases. There are 19 residues in the CDR3.

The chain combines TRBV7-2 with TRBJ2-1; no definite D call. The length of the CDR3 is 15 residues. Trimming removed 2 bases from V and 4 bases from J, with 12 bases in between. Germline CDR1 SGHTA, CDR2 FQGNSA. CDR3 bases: TGTGCCAGCAGCTTAAGAGAGGTCGGGTACAATGAGCAGTTCTTC. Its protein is CASSLREVGYNEQFF.

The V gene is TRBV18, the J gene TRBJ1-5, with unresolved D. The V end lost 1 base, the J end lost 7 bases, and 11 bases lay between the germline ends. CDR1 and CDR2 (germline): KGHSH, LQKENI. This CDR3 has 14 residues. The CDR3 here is CASSPRGEYQPQHF. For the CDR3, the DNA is TGTGCCAGCTCACCACGCGGGGAGTACCAGCCCCAGCATTTT.

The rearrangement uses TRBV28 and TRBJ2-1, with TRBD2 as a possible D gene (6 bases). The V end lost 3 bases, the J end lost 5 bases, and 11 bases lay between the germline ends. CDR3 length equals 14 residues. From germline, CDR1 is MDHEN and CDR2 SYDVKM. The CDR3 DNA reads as TGTGCCAGCAGTTTTAGCGGAGACAACAATGAGCAGTTCTTC. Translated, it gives CASSFSGDNNEQFF. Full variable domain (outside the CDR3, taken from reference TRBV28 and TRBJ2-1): DVKVTQSSRYLVKRTGEKVFLECVQDMDHENMFWYRQDPGLGLRLIYFSYDVKMKEKGDIPEGYSVSREKKERFSLILESASTNQTSMYLCASSFSGDNNEQFFGPGTRLTVL.

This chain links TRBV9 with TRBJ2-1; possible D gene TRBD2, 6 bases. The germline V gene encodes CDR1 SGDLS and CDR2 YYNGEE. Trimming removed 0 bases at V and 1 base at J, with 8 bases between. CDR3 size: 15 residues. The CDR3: CASSVDRGSYNEQFF. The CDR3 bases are TGTGCCAGCAGCGTAGACCGGGGGTCCTACAATGAGCAGTTCTTC.

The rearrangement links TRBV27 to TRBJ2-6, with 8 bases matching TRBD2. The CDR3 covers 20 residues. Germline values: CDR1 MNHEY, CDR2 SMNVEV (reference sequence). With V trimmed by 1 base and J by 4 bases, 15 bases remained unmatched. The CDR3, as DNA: TGTGCCAGCAGTTTATTGGTTTCTAGCGGGTTTACGGGGGGGGCCAACGTCCTGACTTTC. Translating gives CASSLLVSSGFTGGANVLTF.

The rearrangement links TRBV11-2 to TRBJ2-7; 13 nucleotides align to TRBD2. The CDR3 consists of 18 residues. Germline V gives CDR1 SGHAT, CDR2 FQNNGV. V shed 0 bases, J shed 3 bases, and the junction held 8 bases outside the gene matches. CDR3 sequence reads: CASSLEAGLAGVGYEQYF. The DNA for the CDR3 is TGTGCCAGCAGCTTAGAAGCTGGACTAGCGGGAGTGGGCTACGAGCAGTACTTC.

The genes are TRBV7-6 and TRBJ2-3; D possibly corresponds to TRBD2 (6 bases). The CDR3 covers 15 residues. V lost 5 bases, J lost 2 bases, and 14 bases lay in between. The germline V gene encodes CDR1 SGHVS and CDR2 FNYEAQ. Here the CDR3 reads CASSDIAEPTDTQYF. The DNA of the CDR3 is TGTGCCAGCAGCGACATAGCGGAACCCACAGATACGCAGTATTTT.

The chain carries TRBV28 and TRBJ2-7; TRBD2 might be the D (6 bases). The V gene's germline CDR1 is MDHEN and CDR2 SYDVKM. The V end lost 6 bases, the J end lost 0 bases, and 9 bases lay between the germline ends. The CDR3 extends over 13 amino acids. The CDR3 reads CASSGGDSYEQYF. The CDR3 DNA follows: TGTGCCAGCAGCGGCGGGGACTCCTACGAGCAGTACTTC.

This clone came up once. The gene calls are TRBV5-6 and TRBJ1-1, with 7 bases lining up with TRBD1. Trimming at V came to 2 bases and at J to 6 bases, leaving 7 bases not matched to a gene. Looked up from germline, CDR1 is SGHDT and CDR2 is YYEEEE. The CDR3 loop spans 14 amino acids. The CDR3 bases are TGTGCCAGCAGCTTCGGGACAGAGGTCGCTGAAGCTTTCTTT. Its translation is CASSFGTEVAEAFF.

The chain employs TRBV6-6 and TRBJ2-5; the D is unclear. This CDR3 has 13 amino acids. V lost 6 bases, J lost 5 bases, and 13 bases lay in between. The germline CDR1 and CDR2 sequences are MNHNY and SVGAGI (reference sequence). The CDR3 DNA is TGTGCCAGCAGCAGTCCGCCTTTGGAGACCCAGTACTTC. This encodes CASSSPPLETQYF.

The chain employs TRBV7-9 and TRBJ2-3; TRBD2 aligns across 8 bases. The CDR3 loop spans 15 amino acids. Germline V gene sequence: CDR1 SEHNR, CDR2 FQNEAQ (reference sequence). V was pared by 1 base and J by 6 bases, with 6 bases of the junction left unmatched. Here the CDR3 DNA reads TGTGCCAGCAGCTTAGGCGGGAGGAACGGCGATACGCAGTATTTT. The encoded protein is CASSLGGRNGDTQYF.

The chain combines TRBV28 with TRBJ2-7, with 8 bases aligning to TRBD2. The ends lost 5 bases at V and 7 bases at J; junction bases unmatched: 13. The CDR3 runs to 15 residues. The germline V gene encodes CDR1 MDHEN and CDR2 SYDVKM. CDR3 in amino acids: CASSPPGGRAGEQYF. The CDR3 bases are TGTGCCAGCAGTCCCCCGGGAGGGAGGGCTGGGGAGCAGTACTTC.

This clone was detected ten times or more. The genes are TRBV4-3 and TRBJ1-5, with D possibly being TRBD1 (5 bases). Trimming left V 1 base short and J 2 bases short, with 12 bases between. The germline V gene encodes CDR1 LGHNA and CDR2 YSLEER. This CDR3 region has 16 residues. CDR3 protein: CASSQGRAEGNQPQHF. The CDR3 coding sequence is TGCGCCAGCAGCCAAGGCAGGGCGGAAGGCAATCAGCCCCAGCATTTT.

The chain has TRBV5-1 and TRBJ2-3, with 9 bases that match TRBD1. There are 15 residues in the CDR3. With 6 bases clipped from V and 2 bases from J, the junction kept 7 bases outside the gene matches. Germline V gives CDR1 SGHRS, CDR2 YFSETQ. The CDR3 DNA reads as TGCGCCAGCACCAATGGGGACAGGGACACAGATACGCAGTATTTT. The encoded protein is CASTNGDRDTDTQYF.

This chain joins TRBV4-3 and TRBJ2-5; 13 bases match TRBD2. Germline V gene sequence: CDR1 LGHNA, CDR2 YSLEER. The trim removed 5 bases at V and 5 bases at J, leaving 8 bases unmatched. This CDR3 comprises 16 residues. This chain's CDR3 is CASSNGLAGVGETQYF. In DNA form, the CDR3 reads TGCGCCAGCAGCAATGGACTAGCGGGAGTTGGGGAGACCCAGTACTTC.

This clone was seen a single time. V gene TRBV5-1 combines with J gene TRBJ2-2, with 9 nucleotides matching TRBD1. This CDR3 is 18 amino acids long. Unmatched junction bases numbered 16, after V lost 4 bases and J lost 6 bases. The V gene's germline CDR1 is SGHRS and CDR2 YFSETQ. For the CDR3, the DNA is TGCGCCAGCAGCCCTTTCGACAGGGGGTTCCGGGGGTCCGGGGAGCTGTTTTTT. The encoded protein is CASSPFDRGFRGSGELFF.

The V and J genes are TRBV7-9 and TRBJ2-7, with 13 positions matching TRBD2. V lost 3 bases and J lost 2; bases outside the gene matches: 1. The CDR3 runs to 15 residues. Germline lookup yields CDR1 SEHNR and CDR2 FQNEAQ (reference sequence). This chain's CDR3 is CASSFGTSGTYEQYF. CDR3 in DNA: TGTGCCAGCAGCTTTGGGACTAGCGGGACCTACGAGCAGTACTTC.

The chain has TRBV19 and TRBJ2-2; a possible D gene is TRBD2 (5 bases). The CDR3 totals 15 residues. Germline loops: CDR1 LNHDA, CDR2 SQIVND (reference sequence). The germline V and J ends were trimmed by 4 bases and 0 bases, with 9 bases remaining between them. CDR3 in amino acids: CASSNSASNTGELFF. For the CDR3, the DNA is TGTGCCAGTAGTAATAGCGCGTCGAACACCGGGGAGCTGTTTTTT.